These 18 T cell receptor beta chains share one sample of origin, sequenced in a study of T cell responses to AZD1222 COVID-19 vaccine. TCRdb's table, derived via immunoSEQ multiplex PCR, lists solely in-frame clones and lacks some. The sample holds 150,000 to 200,000 clones, 94% seen once. Source: peripheral blood, taken on day 0 of AZD1222 vaccination. The origin of the receptors is an adult in good health.

This clone was seen once. The V call is TRBV6-1, the J call TRBJ2-1; TRBD2 agrees at 8 bases. V gave up 4 bases and J gave up 4 bases; unmatched junction bases: 9. CDR1 is MNHNS, CDR2 SASEGT, per germline. The CDR3 runs to 16 residues. The CDR3 bases are TGTGCCAGCAGTGTAAGGTCGGCTAGCGGGTACAATGAGCAGTTCTTC. This gives the protein CASSVRSASGYNEQFF.

The gene calls are TRBV28 and TRBJ2-7; weak D call: TRBD1 (5 bases). V was trimmed by 5 bases and J by 2 bases, leaving 16 bases between them. Germline CDR1 is MDHEN and CDR2 is SYDVKM. The CDR3 is 15 residues long. The CDR3 here is CASSRQGGSTYEQYF. CDR3 sequence (DNA): TGTGCCAGCAGTCGTCAGGGTGGTAGTACCTACGAGCAGTACTTC.

The chain joins TRBV4-1 to TRBJ1-5; tentative D call: TRBD1 (5 bases). The V end was cut by 4 bases, the J end by 6 bases, with 25 bases between. In germline, CDR1 is MGHRA, CDR2 YSYEKL. This CDR3 comprises 18 residues. The CDR3 sequence: CASSPRGGILRDPQPQHF. For the CDR3, the DNA is TGCGCCAGCAGCCCTCGGGGTGGGATTTTACGGGACCCTCAGCCCCAGCATTTT.

This clone has a single count. V gene TRBV24-1 combines with J gene TRBJ1-5; 9 bases match TRBD1. V lost 4 bases and J lost 5; bases outside the gene matches: 5. The CDR3 length is 15 residues. Germline lookup yields CDR1 KGHDR and CDR2 SFDVKD. CDR3 DNA: TGTGCCACCAGTGACTCGGGACAGGGACATCAGCCCCAGCATTTT. Its protein is CATSDSGQGHQPQHF.

The chain uses TRBV2 and TRBJ2-1; D may correspond to TRBD1 or TRBD2 (5 bases each). CDR3 length: 12 residues. V shed 10 bases and J shed 6 bases, with 13 bases lying between them. The germline V gene has CDR1 SNHLY and CDR2 FYNNEI. DNA for the CDR3: TGTGCCACGAGGGGATTACCCAATGAGCAGTTCTTC. Translation gives CATRGLPNEQFF.

V is TRBV9 and J is TRBJ1-5; weak D call: TRBD1 (5 bases). The CDR3 has 14 residues. The germline gives CDR1 SGDLS, CDR2 YYNGEE. Trimming stripped 4 bases from V and 6 bases from J, with 14 bases between. CDR3 in amino acids: CASSPRDGPQPQHF. The CDR3 nucleotides read TGTGCCAGCAGCCCCCGGGACGGTCCTCAGCCCCAGCATTTT.

The chain is built from TRBV3-1 (or the pseudogene TRBV3-2) and TRBJ2-3, with D hard to call. Trimming cost V 5 bases and J 0 bases, with 15 bases left between them. The CDR3 is 16 residues long. Germline CDR1 LGHDT, CDR2 YNNKEL (reference sequence). This chain's CDR3 is CASSSQFRISTDTQYF. As DNA, the CDR3 is TGTGCCAGCAGCTCGCAATTTAGGATTAGCACAGATACGCAGTATTTT.

The CDR3 DNA sequence: TGTGCCAGCAGCCACAGACTAGCCCCTAGCTCCTACAATGAGCAGTTCTTC. Its protein is CASSHRLAPSSYNEQFF. The chain carries TRBV7-8 and TRBJ2-1; TRBD2 agrees at 7 bases. This CDR3 comprises 17 residues. Trimming at V came to 5 bases and at J to 0 bases, leaving 10 bases not matched to a gene. Germline V gives CDR1 SGHVS, CDR2 FQNEAQ. The full variable domain, with the rest looked up from reference TRBV7-8 and TRBJ2-1, is GAGVSQSPRYKVAKRGQDVALRCDPISGHVSLFWYQQALGQGPEFLTYFQNEAQLDKSGLPSDRFFAERPEGSVSTLKIQRTQQEDSAVYLCASSHRLAPSSYNEQFFGPGTRLTVL.

This chain joins TRBV9 and TRBJ2-3; no firm D call. The V gene's germline CDR1 is SGDLS and CDR2 YYNGEE. Trimming removed 4 bases from V and 6 bases from J, with 21 bases in between. This CDR3 has 16 residues. The CDR3 reads CASSSQIIGVTDTQYF. The CDR3 DNA is TGTGCCAGCAGCTCCCAAATAATTGGAGTCACTGATACGCAGTATTTT.

This chain uses TRBV12-5 with TRBJ2-1; D gene ambiguous. The CDR3 covers 16 residues. V lost 2 bases and J 7 bases, leaving 18 bases between the germline ends. Germline loops: CDR1 LGHNT, CDR2 FRNRAP. The CDR3 sequence is CASGLSPAPGENEQFF. The CDR3 nucleotides are TGTGCTAGTGGTTTGTCCCCGGCACCAGGAGAGAATGAGCAGTTCTTC.

The chain recombines TRBV7-9 with TRBJ2-7; D unclear. V was clipped by 6 bases and J by 3 bases, with 12 bases between them. Germline loops: CDR1 SEHNR, CDR2 FQNEAQ (reference sequence). The CDR3 loop spans 13 amino acids. CDR3 bases: TGTGCCAGCAGTTCTACACTGAACTACGAGCAGTACTTC. This codes for CASSSTLNYEQYF.

This chain uses TRBV30 with TRBJ2-5; 8 bases fit TRBD2. After removal of 3 bases from V and 2 bases from J, the junction contained 11 bases not matched to a gene. The CDR3 length is 16 residues. Germline loops: CDR1 GTSNPN, CDR2 SVGIG (reference sequence). In DNA, the CDR3 is TGTGCCTGGAGCAGCGGACTAGCCGGGAATCAAGAGACCCAGTACTTC. Protein sequence: CAWSSGLAGNQETQYF.

This clone was detected a few times. The chain has TRBV29-1 and TRBJ1-1; D is unclear. V was shortened by 7 bases and J by 7 bases, with 7 bases between the two germline ends. The CDR3 is 9 amino acids. The V gene's germline CDR1 is SQVTM and CDR2 ANQGSEA. Here the CDR3 DNA reads TGCAGCGGGCCCCGTGAAGCTTTCTTT. The encoded protein is CSGPREAFF.

The genes are TRBV7-8 and TRBJ2-5; 7 nucleotides align to TRBD1. Germline V CDR1 and CDR2: SGHVS, FQNEAQ. The CDR3 sequence is 16 residues long. The trim removed 6 bases at V and 3 bases at J, leaving 13 bases unmatched. The CDR3 reads CASRNAPGQREETQYF. In DNA form, the CDR3 reads TGTGCCAGCAGAAACGCGCCGGGACAGAGAGAAGAGACCCAGTACTTC.

The CDR3 DNA sequence: TGTGCCAGCAGCTTGGAAGGTTGGGGTGGCTACACCTTC. This sequence encodes CASSLEGWGGYTF. This chain connects TRBV28 to TRBJ1-2; unclear D gene. V was shortened by 6 bases and J by 7 bases, with 15 bases between the two germline ends. Germline CDR1 reads MDHEN; CDR2 reads SYDVKM. CDR3 length: 13 amino acids.

The chain combines TRBV7-9 with TRBJ2-1; D remains ambiguous. Trimming pared 2 bases from V and 6 bases from J, leaving 8 bases between. This CDR3 has 13 amino acids. Germline V lookup: CDR1 SEHNR, CDR2 FQNEAQ (reference sequence). In DNA form, the CDR3 reads TGTGCCAGCAGCTTAATATCACGCAATGAGCAGTTCTTC. The encoded protein is CASSLISRNEQFF.

V gene TRBV27 combines with J gene TRBJ2-1, with D possibly being TRBD1 (6 bases). The V gene lost 6 bases and the J gene lost 10 bases, with 25 bases spanning the gap. The CDR3 runs 16 residues. The germline gives CDR1 MNHEY, CDR2 SMNVEV (reference sequence). CDR3 DNA: TGTGCCAGCAGCCTAGACAGGTCCCCTAACAATGAGGAGCAGTTCTTC. Translating it yields CASSLDRSPNNEEQFF.

The chain carries TRBV12-5 and TRBJ2-1; 9 nucleotides match TRBD2. The CDR3 contains 15 residues. The V gene end was trimmed by 6 bases and the J gene end by 6 bases; junction bases not matched to a gene: 9. Germline values: CDR1 LGHNT, CDR2 FRNRAP. The CDR3 protein is CASGSGSGSPNEQFF. The DNA of the CDR3 is TGTGCTAGTGGCTCGGGTAGCGGGAGCCCCAATGAGCAGTTCTTC. Drawing the rest from reference TRBV12-5 and TRBJ2-1, the complete variable domain is DARVTQTPRHKVTEMGQEVTMRCQPILGHNTVFWYRQTMMQGLELLAYFRNRAPLDDSGMPKDRFSAEMPDATLATLKIQPSEPRDSAVYFCASGSGSGSPNEQFFGPGTRLTVL.